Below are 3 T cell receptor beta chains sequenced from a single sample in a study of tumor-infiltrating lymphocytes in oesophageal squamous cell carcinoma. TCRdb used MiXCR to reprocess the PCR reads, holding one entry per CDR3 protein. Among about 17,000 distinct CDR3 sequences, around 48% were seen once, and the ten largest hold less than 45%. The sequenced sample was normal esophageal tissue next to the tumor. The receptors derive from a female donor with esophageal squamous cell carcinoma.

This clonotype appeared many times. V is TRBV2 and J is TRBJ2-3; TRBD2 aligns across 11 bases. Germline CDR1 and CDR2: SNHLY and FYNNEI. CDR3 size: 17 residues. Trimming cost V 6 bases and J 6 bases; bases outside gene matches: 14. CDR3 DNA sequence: TGTGCCAGCAGATCCTTCTTAGCGGGAGGGCCATGGGATACGCAGTATTTT. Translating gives CASRSFLAGGPWDTQYF.

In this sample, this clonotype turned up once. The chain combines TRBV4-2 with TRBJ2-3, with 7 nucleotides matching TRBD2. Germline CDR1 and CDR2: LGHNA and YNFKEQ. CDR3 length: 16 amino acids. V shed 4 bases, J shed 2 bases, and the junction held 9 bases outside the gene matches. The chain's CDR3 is CASSPTSESYTDTQYF. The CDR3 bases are TGTGCCAGCAGCCCAACTAGCGAGTCATACACAGATACGCAGTATTTT.

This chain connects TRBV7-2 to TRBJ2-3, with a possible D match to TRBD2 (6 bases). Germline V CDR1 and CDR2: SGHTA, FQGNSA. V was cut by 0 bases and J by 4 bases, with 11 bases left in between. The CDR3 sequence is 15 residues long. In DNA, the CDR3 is TGTGCCAGCAGCTTAGCCGGGAGTCGGGCAGATACGCAGTATTTT. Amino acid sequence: CASSLAGSRADTQYF. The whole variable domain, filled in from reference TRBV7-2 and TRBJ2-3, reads GAGVSQSPSNKVTEKGKDVELRCDPISGHTALYWYRQSLGQGLEFLIYFQGNSAPDKSGLPSDRFSAERTGGSVSTLTIQRTQQEDSAVYLCASSLAGSRADTQYFGPGTRLTVL.